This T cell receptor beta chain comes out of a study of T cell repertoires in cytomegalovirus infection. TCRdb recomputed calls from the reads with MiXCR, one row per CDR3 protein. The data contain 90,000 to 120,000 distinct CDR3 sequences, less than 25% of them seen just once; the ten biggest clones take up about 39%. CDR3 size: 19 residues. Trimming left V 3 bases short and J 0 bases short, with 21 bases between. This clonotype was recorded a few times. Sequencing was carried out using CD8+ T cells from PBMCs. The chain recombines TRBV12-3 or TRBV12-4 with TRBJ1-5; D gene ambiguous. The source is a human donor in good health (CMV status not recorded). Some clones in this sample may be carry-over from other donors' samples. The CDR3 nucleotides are TGTGCCAGCAGTTTTAACAGTCCCCTACGGCGCAATAGCAATCAGCCCCAGCATTTT. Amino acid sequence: CASSFNSPLRRNSNQPQHF.